This TCR beta chain was retrieved from a study of T-cell memory formation after mild COVID-19. With 5 bases removed from V and 1 base from J, the gap between germline ends came to 14 bases. Germline-derived CDR1 and CDR2 are SGHVS and FQNEAQ. The CDR3 extends over 15 amino acids. This clonotype appeared many times. A single record per CDR3 protein comes from TCRdb applying MiXCR to the 5' RACE reads. The repertoire consists of some 490,000 distinct CDR3 sequences, with around a sixth occurring once and the leading ten covering roughly 12%. The chain couples TRBV7-8 to TRBJ1-1; a weak D match, TRBD1 (6 bases). The sequence derives from an adult woman who had mild COVID-19 (a few samples of this study predate the infection). Cell type and time point are not known. The specimen sequenced was PBMCs or a T cell subset sorted from them (not recorded which). The CDR3: CASSAYRVKNTEAFF. The CDR3 DNA reads as TGTGCCAGCAGCGCATACAGGGTGAAGAACACTGAAGCTTTCTTT.